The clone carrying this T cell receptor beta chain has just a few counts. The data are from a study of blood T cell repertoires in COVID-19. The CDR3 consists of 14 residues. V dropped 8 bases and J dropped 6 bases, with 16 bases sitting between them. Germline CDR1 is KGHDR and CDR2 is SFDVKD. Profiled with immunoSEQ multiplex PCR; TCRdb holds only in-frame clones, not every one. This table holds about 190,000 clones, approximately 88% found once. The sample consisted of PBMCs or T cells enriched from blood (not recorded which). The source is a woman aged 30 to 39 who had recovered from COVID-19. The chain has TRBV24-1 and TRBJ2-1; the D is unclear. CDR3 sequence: CATKSQNPGNEQFF. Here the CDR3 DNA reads TGTGCCACCAAGAGTCAAAATCCAGGCAATGAGCAGTTCTTC.